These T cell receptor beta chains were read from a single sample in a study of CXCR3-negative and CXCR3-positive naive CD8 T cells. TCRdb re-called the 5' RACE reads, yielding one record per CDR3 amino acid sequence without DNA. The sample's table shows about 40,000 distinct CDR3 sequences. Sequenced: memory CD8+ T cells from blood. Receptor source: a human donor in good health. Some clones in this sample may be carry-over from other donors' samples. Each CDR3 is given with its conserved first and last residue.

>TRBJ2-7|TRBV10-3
CAITAAGQEYF
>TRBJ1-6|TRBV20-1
CSARDVGDSNSPLHF
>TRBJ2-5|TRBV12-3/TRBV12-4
CATKRNGIEETQYF
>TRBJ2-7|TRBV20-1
CSARDFGDATYEQYF
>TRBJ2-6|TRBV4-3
CASSQAIASGANVLTF
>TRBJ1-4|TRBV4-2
CASSQDLGQGNEKLFF
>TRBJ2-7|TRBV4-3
CASSQDREGSEQYF
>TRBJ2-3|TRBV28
CASSLVGRADTQYF
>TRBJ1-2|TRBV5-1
CASSFVDNYGYTF
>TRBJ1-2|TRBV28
CASSLTTEGVLGYTF
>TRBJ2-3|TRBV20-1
CSARDGLAGGTDTQYF
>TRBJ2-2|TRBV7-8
CASSSLDRVAGELFF
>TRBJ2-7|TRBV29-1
CSVRVSGGYEQYF
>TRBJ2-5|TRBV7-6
CASSPIAGTVKQETQYF
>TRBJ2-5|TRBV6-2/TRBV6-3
CASKGIAGGPGEETQYF
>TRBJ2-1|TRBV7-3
CASSWGGRINEQFF
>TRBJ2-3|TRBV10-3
CAISEGTQDTQYF
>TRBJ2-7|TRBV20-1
CSARDRGRFYEQYF
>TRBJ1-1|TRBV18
CASSPDIEAFF
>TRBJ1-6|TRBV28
CASSSGAETSPLHF
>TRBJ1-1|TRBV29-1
CSVKTGGPITEAFF
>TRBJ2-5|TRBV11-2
CASSLGTSGQETQYF
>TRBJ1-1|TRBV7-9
CASSPRDLNTEAFF
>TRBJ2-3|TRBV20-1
CSAPIGEVAGEQTDTQYF
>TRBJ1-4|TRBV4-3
CASRYRWNEKLFF
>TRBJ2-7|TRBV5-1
CASGDRDRGLYEQYF
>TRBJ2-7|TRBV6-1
CASSEWGTSGGYEQYF
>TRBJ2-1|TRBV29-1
CSALRTGSNEQFF
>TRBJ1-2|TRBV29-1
CSGWTGNYGYTF
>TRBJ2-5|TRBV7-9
CASSLAATGETQYF
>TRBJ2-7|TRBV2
CASSEGWEQYF
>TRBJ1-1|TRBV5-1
CASSFWGNIENTEAFF
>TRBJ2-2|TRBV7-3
CASSFHTNTGELFF
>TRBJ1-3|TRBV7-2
CASSLNGVLVQGPGNTIYF
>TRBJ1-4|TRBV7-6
CASSSWTGPNEKLFF
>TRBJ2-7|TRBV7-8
CASSFYGGPGYEQYF
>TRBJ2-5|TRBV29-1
CSVEGRVQETQYF
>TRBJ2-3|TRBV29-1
CSAWTSGGGDTQYF
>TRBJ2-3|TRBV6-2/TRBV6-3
CANSPGREDTQYF
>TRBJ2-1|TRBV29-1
CSVPGTPLDEQFF
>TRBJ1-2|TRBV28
CASRGRAILYYGYTF
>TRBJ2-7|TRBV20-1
CSAETQAATYEQYF
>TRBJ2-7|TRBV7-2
CASSLEAKEGYEQYF
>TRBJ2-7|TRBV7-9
CASSLSRGLNEQYF
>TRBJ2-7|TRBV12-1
CASSFPGTVSYEQYF